The present T cell receptor beta chain was sequenced within a study of Graves' ophthalmopathy and Graves' hyperthyroidism (dated by TCRdb to about 2018). Background on the whole study: Peripheral blood samples were taken at the time of initial diagnosis, before any treatment was given. For independent validation, a separate cohort was made up of fewer than 20 hyperthyroidism patients plus 17 patients who later progressed from hyperthyroidism to ophthalmopathy. In more than 5 hyperthyroidism patients, the T-cell repertoire of thyroid tissue was compared with the T-cell repertoire of blood. The study used signatures of the TCR beta repertoire to tell Graves' ophthalmopathy apart from Graves' hyperthyroidism and to predict which patients would progress to ophthalmopathy. After sampling, hyperthyroidism patients received methimazole starting at 30 mg daily, and ophthalmopathy patients received high-dose intravenous methylprednisolone. The 95 to 100 discovery patients were randomly divided into training and test sets at a 7:3 ratio. A discovery set of 100 patients (roughly 41 ophthalmopathy, 57 stable hyperthyroidism) was enrolled to explore V-J signatures distinguishing ophthalmopathy from hyperthyroidism. In total, 135 blood samples were TCR-sequenced: approximately 42 ophthalmopathy, some 75 hyperthyroidism and around 17 hyperthyroidism-to-ophthalmopathy patients.

On this clonotype itself: What antigen it recognizes has not been identified. An end of the junction differs from the germline gene, which may be a read error.

TCR beta CDR3 regions were amplified from RNA transcripts for repertoire sequencing. The first round was an RT-PCR using HTBI primers with the Qiagen OneStep RT-PCR kit, and this first round was followed by a second-round multiplex PCR, then size selection and purification. Sequencing of the libraries was carried out on an Illumina HiSeq2000 in paired-end mode with 100 bp reads. As for the original processing: SOAPnuke was used to process the reads, removing any read that contained adapters or uncalled bases, had a mean Phred below 15, or lacked an exact match to the constant primer or identifier. High-quality paired reads were merged with COPE v1.2.5. Clonotypes were defined as unique nucleotide sequences and were aligned to IMGT TRB V, D and J references using MiTCR v1.1. Only V-J combinations with frequency above 0.0001 were analysed, covering 99% to 99.2% of repertoires. For each V-J combination, a TCR clonal expansion and chaos score was defined as F50 clonal expansion divided by the chaos observed in the TCRdist matrix. Welch's t-statistics and random forest were used to narrow the features down to over ten V-J combinations, which were then fed into a naive Bayes classifier. Thyroid-blood repertoire similarity was quantified with the Morisita-Horn index. TCRdb ran its own pipeline on the public reads, namely fastp trimming at Q25 and MiXCR clone calling, and kept in-frame beta chains. A single entry per CDR3 protein holds the most common genes and DNA from its merged rows. Here the V and J calls rest on TCRdb's processing, not on the authors' analysis. The sample table lists hundreds of thousands of distinct CDR3 sequences, 22% of them with a count of one. The ten largest clonotypes hold more than 5.5% of the sample.

The cysteine opens and the phenylalanine closes a CDR3 of 14 amino acids. Only the CDR3 region is kept as DNA, spanning 42 bases read in frame from base 1. CDR1 DFQATT and CDR2 SNEGSKA were looked up in the germline V gene (reference sequence). Broad study findings and their caveats: Most expanded thyroid clonotypes with a frequency above 0.001 also appeared in blood, which suggests that blood repertoires may reflect the immune response in the thyroid. In validation, the model predicted ophthalmopathy progression with less than 71% sensitivity and 72% to 80% specificity; 12 predicted patients were CT-confirmed with GO in a median of 6.5 months. The 13-signature model separated ophthalmopathy from stable hyperthyroidism with over 85% sensitivity and almost 84% specificity in cross-validation, and 80%/75% in the test set. No statistical method was used to predetermine the sample size, and group allocation was not hidden from the investigators.

Stable hyperthyroidism was defined as no progression to ophthalmopathy within 18 months of follow-up. The hyperthyroidism patients were 18 to 65 years old and newly diagnosed, with a disease duration of less than 2 months. Patients with other autoimmune diseases, uncontrolled infections, pregnancy or lactation were excluded. Clinical symptoms, serum thyroxine, TRAb, thyroid ultrasound and orbital computed tomography formed the basis of the diagnosis. PBMCs were isolated from about 10 ml of fresh peripheral blood by Ficoll-Paque density gradient centrifugation. Trizol reagent was used to extract the total RNA, and its quality was then checked on an Agilent 2100 Bioanalyzer.

The sequenced material came from peripheral blood. The chain employs TRBV20-1 and TRBJ1-2; 8 bases in between match TRBD1. The source of this sequence is a woman aged 18-30 years with stable Graves' hyperthyroidism. Some clones in this sample may be carry-over from other donors' samples. Donor details come from another sample of the same person, matched by shared clones. The base sequence is TGCAGTGCTAGTCTCCCTGGACAGGGCACCTCCACTAGCTTC. This sequence encodes CSASLPGQGTSTSF.